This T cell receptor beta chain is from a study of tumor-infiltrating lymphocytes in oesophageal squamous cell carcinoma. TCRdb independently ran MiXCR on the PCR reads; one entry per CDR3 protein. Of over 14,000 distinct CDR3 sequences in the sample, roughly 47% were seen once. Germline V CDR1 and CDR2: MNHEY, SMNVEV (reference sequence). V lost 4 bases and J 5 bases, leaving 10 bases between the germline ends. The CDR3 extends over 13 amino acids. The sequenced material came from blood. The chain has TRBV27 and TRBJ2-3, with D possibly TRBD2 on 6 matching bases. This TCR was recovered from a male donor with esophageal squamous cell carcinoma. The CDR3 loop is CASSSWGGDTQYF. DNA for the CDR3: TGTGCCAGCAGTTCCTGGGGAGGAGATACGCAGTATTTT.